These T cell receptor beta chains were read from a single sample in a study of T cell repertoires in cytomegalovirus infection. TCRdb reanalysed the reads using MiXCR and keeps one entry per CDR3 protein. The table has 300,000 to 400,000 distinct CDR3 sequences, over 7.5% seen once. Material for sequencing was PBMCs. The receptors shown here come from a human donor in good health (CMV status not recorded). Some clones in this sample may be carry-over from other donors' samples. Both conserved end residues are part of each CDR3. D genes are given only for firm matches. Clone size is given for some rows only: seen once, a few or many times, or a class if the clone is expanded.

clone size	J gene	V gene	D gene	CDR3 length	CDR3 protein	CDR3 DNA
.	TRBJ1-2	TRBV20-1	.	11	CSARTGGGYTF	TGCAGTGCTAGAACGGGGGGTGGCTACACCTTC
many	TRBJ2-2	TRBV28	TRBD2	15	CASSPLAANTGELFF	TGTGCCAGCAGTCCCCTAGCGGCGAACACCGGGGAGCTGTTTTTT
.	TRBJ1-2	TRBV12-3/TRBV12-4	.	13	CASKGTKNYGYTF	TGTGCCAGCAAGGGGACGAAAAACTATGGCTACACCTTC
.	TRBJ2-1	TRBV7-6	TRBD1	12	CASSTPGGEQFF	TGTGCCAGCAGCACACCAGGGGGTGAGCAGTTCTTC
many	TRBJ2-7	TRBV7-2	.	19	CASSTRGPRPGGEEYEQYF	TGTGCCAGCAGCACCCGCGGGCCCCGACCCGGAGGGGAGGAGTACGAGCAGTACTTC
.	TRBJ1-1	TRBV10-3	.	13	CAISDGLNTEAFF	TGTGCCATTTCGGACGGATTGAACACTGAAGCTTTCTTT
many	TRBJ2-1	TRBV18	TRBD2	21	CASQTGPTTVSGLASNNEQFF	TGTGCCAGCCAAACGGGGCCTACGACTGTCTCAGGACTAGCGAGTAACAATGAGCAGTTCTTC
few	TRBJ1-6	TRBV4-2	.	14	CASSQDRGRDPLHF	TGTGCCAGCAGCCAAGATAGAGGGAGGGACCCCCTCCACTTT
.	TRBJ2-1	TRBV2	TRBD2	14	CASLATSIWDEQFF	TGTGCCAGCTTAGCGACTAGCATTTGGGATGAGCAGTTCTTC
many	TRBJ1-1	TRBV7-9	.	11	CASSLRAPPFF	TGTGCCAGCAGCCTAAGGGCCCCGCCTTTCTTT
.	TRBJ2-3	TRBV7-8	TRBD1	16	CASSSEGQGYTDTQYF	TGTGCCAGCAGCTCGGAGGGACAGGGTTACACAGATACGCAGTATTTT
many	TRBJ1-2	TRBV4-1	.	17	CASSQIPGAKWSFGYTF	TGCGCCAGCAGCCAAATCCCGGGGGCAAAGTGGAGCTTTGGCTACACCTTC
many	TRBJ2-2	TRBV5-1	TRBD1	16	CASSLSGTGGTGELFF	TGCGCCAGCAGCTTATCCGGGACAGGGGGCACCGGGGAGCTGTTTTTT
many	TRBJ1-5	TRBV12-3/TRBV12-4	TRBD1	15	CASREGQGFAQPQHF	TGTGCCAGCAGAGAGGGACAGGGATTTGCTCAGCCCCAGCATTTT
few	TRBJ1-3	TRBV6-2/TRBV6-3	.	13	CASSRNSGNTIYF	TGTGCCAGCTCGCGGAACTCTGGAAACACCATATATTTT
many	TRBJ2-7	TRBV7-2	TRBD2	14	CASSFQAGIYEQYF	TGTGCCAGCAGCTTCCAAGCGGGGATCTACGAGCAGTACTTC
many	TRBJ2-5	TRBV7-2	.	14	CASSLNRRQETQYF	TGTGCCAGCAGCTTAAATCGGAGACAAGAGACCCAGTACTTC
.	TRBJ1-5	TRBV25-1	.	12	CASSDGLQPQHF	TGTGCCAGCAGTGACGGTCTACAGCCCCAGCATTTT
many	TRBJ2-7	TRBV7-2	.	15	CASSLALGARYEQYF	TGTGCCAGCAGCTTAGCCCTGGGGGCGAGGTACGAGCAGTACTTC
few	TRBJ2-1	TRBV7-6	.	15	CASSLRGEVGNEQFF	TGTGCCAGCAGCTTAAGGGGGGAGGTAGGCAATGAGCAGTTCTTC
many	TRBJ1-1	TRBV7-2	.	14	CASSKQGLNTEAFF	TGTGCCAGCAGCAAACAGGGTCTGAACACTGAAGCTTTCTTT
many	TRBJ1-5	TRBV4-3	.	14	CASSQDNSNQPQHF	TGCGCCAGCAGCCAAGATAACAGCAATCAGCCCCAGCATTTT
few	TRBJ2-7	TRBV28	.	14	CASSARVGAYEQYF	TGTGCCAGCAGTGCCCGGGTAGGAGCCTACGAGCAGTACTTC
.	TRBJ2-1	TRBV25-1	.	16	CASSKPNTGLHNEQFF	TGTGCCAGCTCGAAGCCGAATACAGGACTTCACAATGAGCAGTTCTTC
.	TRBJ2-7	TRBV6-5	.	14	CASNSPSRSNEQYF	TGTGCCAGCAATTCCCCAAGCCGTTCGAACGAGCAGTACTTC
many	TRBJ2-1	TRBV19	TRBD2	15	CATSRGTSGYNEQFF	TGTGCCACTTCGAGAGGGACTAGCGGCTACAATGAGCAGTTCTTC
many	TRBJ2-2	TRBV7-8	TRBD1	16	CASSPPDRANTGELFF	TGTGCCAGCAGCCCTCCCGACAGGGCGAACACCGGGGAGCTGTTTTTT
many	TRBJ1-1	TRBV30	.	13	CAWSKSGSTEAFF	TGTGCCTGGAGTAAGTCGGGGAGTACTGAAGCTTTCTTT